This T cell receptor beta chain is drawn from a study of T cell changes during pregnancy in multiple sclerosis. Generated by immunoSEQ multiplex PCR, the TCRdb table keeps only in-frame clones and is missing some. The sample consists of some 100,000 clones, 92% of them appearing once. The CDR3 consists of 15 residues. The germline CDR1 and CDR2 sequences are MNHEY and SMNVEV (reference sequence). V shed 5 bases and J 5 bases; nucleotides not matched to a gene: 10. The TCR sequence derives from a female donor with multiple sclerosis, enrolled in a pregnancy study. The chain links TRBV27 to TRBJ2-7; 9 bases map to TRBD1. The input for sequencing was peripheral blood, taken after pregnancy. In DNA, the CDR3 is TGTGCCAGCAGTCAACCGGGACAGGGTTACCACGAGCAGTACTTC. This codes for CASSQPGQGYHEQYF.